This TCR beta chain was recorded in a study of a mutant IDH1 vaccine in newly diagnosed glioma. The wider study: Most patients had received both radiotherapy and temozolomide, the prior options being radiotherapy, temozolomide, or both.

The sample holds one count of this clone. The antigen is undetermined. V dropped 2 bases and J dropped 6 bases, with 8 bases sitting between them. CDR3 length equals 13 residues. The V gene's germline CDR1 is PRHDT and CDR2 FYEKMQ (reference sequence). Time point indicated: week 23, last vaccination. Vaccine doses each comprised 300 ug of mutant IDH1 20-mer peptide, with topical imiquimod. Clones were read by immunoSEQ multiplex PCR, and TCRdb kept only the in-frame ones, dropping some. Of 77,000 or so clones listed, more than 80% were seen once; the top ten hold 0.77%. J is TRBJ2-4 and V is TRBV13, with D perhaps matching TRBD1 (5 bases). The source is a woman in her forties or fifties with glioma. The sample here was PBMCs, taken from a glioma patient whose treatment included an IDH1 peptide vaccine. CDR3 bases: TGTGCCAGCAGCTTAAAGGGGATAAACATTCAGTACTTC. This translates into CASSLKGINIQYF.